This T cell receptor (beta chain) was recovered during a study of blood T cells in healthy people across ages. Study details: About one barcoded beta molecule was captured per two T cells (by template switching).

This CDR3 comprises 15 residues. V was pared by 1 base and J by 6 bases, with 16 bases between. In germline, CDR1 is MNHEY, CDR2 SMNVEV (reference sequence). There are a few counts of this clonotype. For the second PCR, which ran for about 7 to 11 cycles, a sample-barcoded 5' primer and a J-beta primer mix were used. TCRdb ran MiXCR on the 5' RACE reads and lists one entry per CDR3 protein. The sample has some 1.8 million distinct CDR3 sequences; 35% to 50% are singletons. The sample taken for sequencing was blood. The clonotype originates from a human donor in good health. The V gene is TRBV27, the J gene TRBJ2-7; no firm D call. CDR3 in DNA: TGTGCCAGCAGTTTATATAGCAGGTATCATCTCGAGCAGTACTTC. Translated: CASSLYSRYHLEQYF.